These T cell receptor beta chains were read from a single sample in a study of CD8 T cells in Susac syndrome. TCRdb re-called the immunoSEQ multiplex PCR reads with MiXCR, one entry per CDR3 protein. Among some 200,000 distinct CDR3 sequences listed, approximately 90% were seen once. The sequencing sample was made of CD8+ T cells from PBMCs. The receptor set was obtained from a human donor with multiple sclerosis. Both conserved end residues are part of each CDR3. Fields, in order: clone size, V gene, J gene, D gene, CDR3 protein, CDR3 DNA. D genes are given only for firm matches. Where a row states a size, it is once, few, many or the class of an expanded clone; other rows omit it.

>NA|TRBV7-3|TRBJ2-2|NA
CASSLGSGELFF
TGTGCCAGCAGCTTGGGGTCCGGGGAGCTGTTTTTT
>NA|TRBV4-1|TRBJ2-5|NA
CASSQLPGTDQETQYF
TGCGCCAGCAGCCAACTTCCCGGCACGGACCAAGAGACCCAGTACTTC
>NA|TRBV13|TRBJ2-5|TRBD2
CASSFRDPGLAGTLSETQYF
TGTGCCAGCAGCTTTCGCGACCCAGGACTAGCGGGTACCTTGTCGGAGACCCAGTACTTC
>NA|TRBV4-3|TRBJ1-2|TRBD1
CASSVGTGDYGYTF
TGCGCCAGCAGCGTCGGGACAGGGGACTATGGCTACACCTTC
>NA|TRBV10-3|TRBJ2-3|NA
CAISESREDTQYF
TGTGCCATCAGTGAATCCAGGGAGGATACGCAGTATTTT
>NA|TRBV5-4|TRBJ2-1|NA
CASSLSARGEQFF
TGTGCCAGCAGCTTAAGTGCCCGGGGTGAGCAGTTCTTC
>NA|TRBV4-1|TRBJ2-1|NA
CASSQGFGYEQFF
TGCGCCAGCAGCCAAGGCTTCGGTTATGAGCAGTTCTTC
>NA|TRBV24-1|TRBJ2-1|NA
CATSAMDSDEQFF
TGTGCCACCAGTGCCATGGACTCGGATGAGCAGTTCTTC
>NA|TRBV7-8|TRBJ2-5|NA
CASSPNSGQETQYF
TGTGCCAGCAGCCCCAATAGCGGACAAGAGACCCAGTACTTC
>NA|TRBV30|TRBJ2-5|NA
CAWTPGQTLGQETQYF
TGTGCCTGGACCCCCGGACAGACCTTAGGACAAGAGACCCAGTACTTC
>NA|TRBV2|TRBJ2-3|TRBD2
CATPRDYNTDTQYF
TGTGCCACCCCCCGGGACTACAACACAGATACGCAGTATTTT
>once|TRBV10-3|TRBJ2-2|TRBD2
CASSAGGMAGELFF
TGTGCCAGCTCAGCGGGAGGAATGGCCGGGGAGCTGTTTTTT
>NA|TRBV30|TRBJ2-1|NA
CAWSLQDYNEQFF
TGTGCCTGGAGTTTGCAGGATTACAATGAGCAGTTCTTC
>NA|TRBV20-1|TRBJ2-3|TRBD2
CSARGLAGGYYTDTQYF
TGCAGTGCAAGGGGACTAGCGGGGGGGTACTACACAGATACGCAGTATTTT
>NA|TRBV29-1|TRBJ2-4|NA
CSVVSQKKNIQYF
TGCAGCGTTGTTTCGCAGAAGAAAAACATTCAGTACTTC
>NA|TRBV19|TRBJ1-2|NA
CASSISVRGYTF
TGTGCCAGTAGTATAAGCGTCCGAGGCTACACCTTC
>NA|TRBV29-1|TRBJ1-1|NA
CSVETGSAGYTEAFF
TGCAGCGTTGAAACCGGAAGTGCAGGGTACACTGAAGCTTTCTTT
>few|TRBV9|TRBJ2-3|TRBD2
CASSVGGRTDTQYF
TGTGCCAGCAGCGTGGGCGGGAGGACAGATACGCAGTATTTT
>NA|TRBV7-3|TRBJ2-6|NA
CASSPGGLGANVLTF
TGTGCCAGCAGCCCGGGGGGCCTTGGGGCCAACGTCCTGACTTTC
>NA|TRBV7-9|TRBJ1-2|NA
CASSLGTEYGYTF
TGTGCCAGCAGCTTAGGGACGGAGTATGGCTACACCTTC
>NA|TRBV4-3|TRBJ1-1|NA
CASSLTGGAGDTEAFF
TGCGCCAGCAGTCTCACCGGGGGGGCAGGCGACACTGAAGCTTTCTTT
>NA|TRBV12-3/TRBV12-4|TRBJ2-2|NA
CASSLVEHPNTGELFF
TGTGCCAGCAGTTTAGTGGAACACCCGAACACCGGGGAGCTGTTTTTT
>NA|TRBV12-5|TRBJ2-5|NA
CASGLEGETQYF
TGTGCTAGTGGTTTGGAGGGGGAGACCCAGTACTTC
>NA|TRBV5-6|TRBJ1-3|NA
CASSLVPGSGNTIYF
TGTGCCAGCAGCTTGGTTCCAGGCTCTGGAAACACCATATATTTT
>NA|TRBV7-8|TRBJ2-3|NA
CASSLWGSTDTQYF
TGTGCCAGCAGCTTATGGGGGAGCACAGATACGCAGTATTTT
>NA|TRBV20-1|TRBJ2-7|NA
CSARDRGIYEQYF
TGCAGTGCTAGAGATAGGGGTATCTACGAGCAGTACTTC
>NA|TRBV7-9|TRBJ2-1|TRBD2
CASSLAGGRYNEQFF
TGTGCCAGCAGCCTAGCGGGGGGGCGTTACAATGAGCAGTTCTTC
>NA|TRBV5-1|TRBJ2-2|NA
CASSLSRRAGGAWDTGELFF
TGCGCCAGCAGCTTGAGCAGGCGGGCCGGGGGCGCATGGGACACCGGGGAGCTGTTTTTT
>NA|TRBV27|TRBJ2-5|NA
CASSLLTGTGETQYF
TGTGCCAGCAGCCTTCTAACAGGGACGGGTGAGACCCAGTACTTC
>NA|TRBV11-2|TRBJ2-1|NA
CASSSAHYNEQFF
TGTGCCAGCAGCTCTGCACACTACAATGAGCAGTTCTTC
>NA|TRBV19|TRBJ2-1|NA
CASQDGYNEQFF
TGTGCCAGTCAGGACGGATACAATGAGCAGTTCTTC
>NA|TRBV12-3/TRBV12-4|TRBJ2-2|NA
CASSHHRQTTGELFF
TGTGCCAGCAGCCACCATCGACAGACCACCGGGGAGCTGTTTTTT
>NA|TRBV14|TRBJ2-7|NA
CASSQGYGVRAYEQYF
TGTGCCAGCAGCCAAGGGTACGGGGTCAGGGCCTACGAGCAGTACTTC
>NA|TRBV6-2/TRBV6-3|TRBJ2-3|TRBD1
CASSPGTGISTDTQYF
TGTGCCAGCAGTCCCGGGACAGGGATTAGCACAGATACGCAGTATTTT
>NA|TRBV19|TRBJ2-2|NA
CASSIWGGAGGELFF
TGTGCCAGCAGTATCTGGGGGGGGGCCGGCGGGGAGCTGTTTTTT
>NA|TRBV6-2/TRBV6-3|TRBJ2-3|NA
CASSWPDTQYF
TGTGCCAGCAGTTGGCCGGATACGCAGTATTTT
>NA|TRBV14|TRBJ2-5|TRBD2
CASSTSGRAKETQYF
TGTGCCAGCAGTACTAGCGGGAGGGCCAAGGAGACCCAGTACTTC
>once|TRBV12-3/TRBV12-4|TRBJ2-7|NA
CASSLNYYEQYF
TGTGCCAGCAGTTTAAACTACTACGAGCAGTACTTC
>few|TRBV9|TRBJ2-5|NA
CASSGDQETQYF
TGTGCCAGCAGCGGCGACCAAGAGACCCAGTACTTC
>once|TRBV7-9|TRBJ2-2|TRBD1
CASSYRQGTGELFF
TGTGCCAGCAGCTATCGACAGGGAACCGGGGAGCTGTTTTTT
>NA|TRBV7-9|TRBJ1-4|NA
CASSEGGNEKLFF
TGTGCCAGCAGCGAGGGGGGGAATGAAAAACTGTTTTTT